A selection of T cell receptor beta chains follows, all from one sample in a study of T cells after yellow fever vaccination. TCRdb processed the 5' RACE reads anew with MiXCR; each CDR3 protein has one entry. This sample yields around 67,000 distinct CDR3 sequences, of which 7.1% are seen a single time; roughly 35% belongs to the top ten. Here the sequenced sample was CD8+ T cells sorted from PBMCs, taken more than 4 days after the first yellow fever vaccination. The receptor set was obtained from a man between 18 and 35 years old who received the YFV17D yellow fever vaccine. Each CDR3 is given with its conserved first and last residue. A D gene is named only where the DNA matches it firmly. Size is omitted from some rows. Given values are once, few, many or a class for expanded clones.

j_call,d_call,v_call,cdr3_length,clone_size,cdr3_aa,cdr3_nt
TRBJ2-2,TRBD1,TRBV5-6,16,NA,CASSPVDRANTGELFF,TGTGCCAGCAGCCCGGTGGACAGGGCGAACACCGGGGAGCTGTTTTTT
TRBJ1-2,TRBD1,TRBV12-3/TRBV12-4,15,many,CASSEGTGTDYGYTF,TGTGCCAGCAGTGAAGGGACAGGGACTGACTATGGCTACACCTTC
TRBJ2-1,NA,TRBV24-1,12,NA,CATSDSYNEQFF,TGTGCCACCAGTGACTCTTACAATGAGCAGTTCTTC
TRBJ1-2,TRBD1,TRBV5-1,16,NA,CASSSTGWSANYGYTF,TGCGCCAGCAGCTCGACAGGGTGGAGTGCGAACTATGGCTACACCTTC
TRBJ2-1,TRBD2,TRBV5-6,15,many,CASSIGTSGGNEQFF,TGTGCCAGCAGCATAGGGACTAGCGGGGGTAATGAGCAGTTCTTC
TRBJ2-1,NA,TRBV30,15,NA,CAWSPSGFAYNEQFF,TGTGCCTGGAGTCCCTCCGGTTTCGCCTACAATGAGCAGTTCTTC
TRBJ2-1,TRBD2,TRBV5-1,16,NA,CASSLAPSGGYNEQFF,TGCGCCAGCAGCTTGGCCCCTAGCGGGGGGTACAATGAGCAGTTCTTC
TRBJ2-2,TRBD1,TRBV11-3,14,few,CASRDRSDTGELFF,TGTGCCAGCAGGGACAGGTCGGACACCGGGGAGCTGTTTTTT
TRBJ2-1,NA,TRBV6-2/TRBV6-3,12,few,CASRDVYNEQFF,TGTGCCAGCAGGGACGTCTACAATGAGCAGTTCTTC
TRBJ1-5,NA,TRBV4-1,13,few,CASSSDGNQPQHF,TGCGCCAGCAGCTCCGACGGCAATCAGCCCCAGCATTTT
TRBJ1-1,NA,TRBV5-6,13,NA,CASSLHRATEAFF,TGTGCCAGCAGCTTGCACAGGGCGACTGAAGCTTTCTTT
TRBJ2-5,NA,TRBV7-2,15,many,CASSPRPRGKETQYF,TGTGCCAGCAGCCCCCGCCCGAGAGGGAAAGAGACCCAGTACTTC
TRBJ2-2,NA,TRBV5-1,13,many,CASSLASTGELFF,TGCGCCAGCAGCTTGGCGTCCACCGGGGAGCTGTTTTTT
TRBJ1-5,NA,TRBV27,17,few,CASTAFGPHISNQPQHF,TGTGCCAGCACGGCATTCGGACCTCATATCAGCAATCAGCCCCAGCATTTT
TRBJ1-2,TRBD1,TRBV7-9,12,many,CASSDRDYGYTF,TGTGCCAGCAGCGACAGGGACTATGGCTACACCTTC
TRBJ2-1,NA,TRBV5-5,12,once,CASSSLLAEQFF,TGTGCCAGCAGCTCTTTACTAGCTGAGCAGTTCTTC
TRBJ2-1,TRBD2,TRBV13,20,NA,CASSWTSWGLAVSSYNEQFF,TGTGCCAGCAGCTGGACCTCCTGGGGACTAGCGGTTAGCTCCTACAATGAGCAGTTCTTC
TRBJ2-1,NA,TRBV12-3/TRBV12-4,15,few,CASSLLGSLYNEQFF,TGTGCCAGCAGTTTACTAGGTTCCCTATACAATGAGCAGTTCTTC
TRBJ1-1,NA,TRBV6-5,14,NA,CASLFSATAAEAFF,TGTGCCAGCCTATTCTCGGCGACCGCCGCTGAAGCTTTCTTT
TRBJ2-7,TRBD1,TRBV5-1,17,few,CASSFPKTGQGAYEQYF,TGCGCCAGCAGCTTTCCTAAAACGGGACAGGGCGCCTACGAGCAGTACTTC
TRBJ2-1,NA,TRBV7-9,17,NA,CASRGSGTNEGGNEQFF,TGTGCCAGCAGAGGTTCGGGGACTAACGAGGGGGGCAATGAGCAGTTCTTC
TRBJ2-5,NA,TRBV12-3/TRBV12-4,14,NA,CASSLGGPEETQYF,TGTGCCAGCAGTTTAGGTGGGCCAGAAGAGACCCAGTACTTC
TRBJ2-2,NA,TRBV7-9,14,once,CASSPAGVTGELFF,TGTGCCAGCAGCCCGGCCGGGGTAACCGGGGAGCTGTTTTTT
TRBJ2-5,NA,TRBV27,15,few,CASSPLKVALETQYF,TGTGCCAGCAGTCCTCTAAAGGTAGCGTTGGAGACCCAGTACTTC
TRBJ1-5,NA,TRBV14,12,NA,CASSQARGPQHF,TGTGCCAGCAGCCAAGCCCGAGGGCCCCAGCATTTT
TRBJ2-1,NA,TRBV10-3,18,many,CAISESTPWQDGTNEQFF,TGTGCCATCAGTGAGTCGACTCCTTGGCAGGATGGTACCAATGAGCAGTTCTTC